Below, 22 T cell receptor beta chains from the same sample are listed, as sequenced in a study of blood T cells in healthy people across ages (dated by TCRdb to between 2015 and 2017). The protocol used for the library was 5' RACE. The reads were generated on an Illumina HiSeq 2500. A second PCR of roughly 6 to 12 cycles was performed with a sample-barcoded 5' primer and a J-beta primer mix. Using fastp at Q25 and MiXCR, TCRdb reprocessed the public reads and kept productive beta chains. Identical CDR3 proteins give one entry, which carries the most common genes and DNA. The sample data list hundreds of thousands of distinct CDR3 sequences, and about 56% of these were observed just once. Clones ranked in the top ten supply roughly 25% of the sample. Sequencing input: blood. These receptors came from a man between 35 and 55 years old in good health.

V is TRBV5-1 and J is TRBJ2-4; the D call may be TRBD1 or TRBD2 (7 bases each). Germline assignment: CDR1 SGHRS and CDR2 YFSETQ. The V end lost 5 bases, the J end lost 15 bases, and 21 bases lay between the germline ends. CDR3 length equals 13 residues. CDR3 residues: CASRGGGGSLLYF. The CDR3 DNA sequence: TGCGCCAGCAGAGGGGGCGGGGGTTCCCTATTGTACTTC.

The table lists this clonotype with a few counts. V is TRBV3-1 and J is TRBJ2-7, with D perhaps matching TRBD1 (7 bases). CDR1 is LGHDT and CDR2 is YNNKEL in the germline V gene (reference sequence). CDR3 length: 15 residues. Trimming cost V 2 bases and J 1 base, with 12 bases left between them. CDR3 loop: CASSQPRGESYEQYF. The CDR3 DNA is TGTGCCAGCAGCCAACCCAGGGGGGAGTCCTACGAGCAGTACTTC.

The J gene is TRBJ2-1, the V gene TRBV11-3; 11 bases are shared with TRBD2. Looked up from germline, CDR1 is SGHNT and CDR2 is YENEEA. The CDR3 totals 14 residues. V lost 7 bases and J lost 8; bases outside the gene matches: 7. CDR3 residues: CASMTSGIGDEQFF. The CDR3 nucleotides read TGTGCCAGCATGACTAGCGGGATTGGAGATGAGCAGTTCTTC.

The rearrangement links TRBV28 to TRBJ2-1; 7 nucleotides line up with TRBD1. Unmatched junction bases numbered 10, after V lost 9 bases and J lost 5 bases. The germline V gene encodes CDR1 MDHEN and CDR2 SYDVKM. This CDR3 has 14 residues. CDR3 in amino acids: CASRARDRDNEQFF. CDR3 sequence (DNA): TGTGCCAGTAGAGCTCGGGACAGAGACAATGAGCAGTTCTTC.

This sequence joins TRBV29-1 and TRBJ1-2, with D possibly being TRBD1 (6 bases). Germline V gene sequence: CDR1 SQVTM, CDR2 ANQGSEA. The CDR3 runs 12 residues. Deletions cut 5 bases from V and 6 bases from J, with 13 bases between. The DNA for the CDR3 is TGCAGCGTTCAACAGGGTCTAGATGGCTACACCTTC. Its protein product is CSVQQGLDGYTF.

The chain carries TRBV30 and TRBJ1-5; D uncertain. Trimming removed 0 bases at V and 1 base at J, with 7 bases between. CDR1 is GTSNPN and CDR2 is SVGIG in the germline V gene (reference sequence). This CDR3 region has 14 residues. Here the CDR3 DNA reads TGTGCCTGGAGTGTACTTAGCAGCAATCAGCCCCAGCATTTT. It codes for CAWSVLSSNQPQHF.

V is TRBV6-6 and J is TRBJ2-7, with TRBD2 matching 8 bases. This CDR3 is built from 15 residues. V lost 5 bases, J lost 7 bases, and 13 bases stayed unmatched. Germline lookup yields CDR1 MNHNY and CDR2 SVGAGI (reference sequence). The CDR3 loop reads CASSPLAEHHNEQYF. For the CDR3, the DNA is TGTGCCAGCAGTCCACTAGCGGAACATCACAATGAGCAGTACTTC.

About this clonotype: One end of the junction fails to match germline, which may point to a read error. The CDR3 DNA follows: TGTGCCAGCAGTGTAGTCGGGACACCGGTCTACGAGCAGTACTTC. Translation gives CASSVVGTPVYEQYF. The genes are TRBV9 and TRBJ2-7; the D gene is possibly TRBD1 (6 bases). The CDR3 is 15 amino acids. Germline V gene lookup returns CDR1 SGDLS and CDR2 YYNGEE.

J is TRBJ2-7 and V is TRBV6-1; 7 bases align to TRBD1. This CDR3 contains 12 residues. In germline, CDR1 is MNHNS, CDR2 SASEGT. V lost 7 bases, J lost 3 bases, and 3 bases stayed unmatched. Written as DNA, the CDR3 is TGTGCCAGCACGACAGGGATCTACGAGCAGTACTTC. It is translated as CASTTGIYEQYF.

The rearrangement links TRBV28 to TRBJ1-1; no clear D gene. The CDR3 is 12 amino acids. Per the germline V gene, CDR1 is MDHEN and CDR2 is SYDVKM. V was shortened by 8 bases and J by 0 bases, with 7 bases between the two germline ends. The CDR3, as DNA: TGTGCCAGCGGGTTTATGAACACTGAAGCTTTCTTT. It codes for CASGFMNTEAFF. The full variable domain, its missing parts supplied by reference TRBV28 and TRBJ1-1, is DVKVTQSSRYLVKRTGEKVFLECVQDMDHENMFWYRQDPGLGLRLIYFSYDVKMKEKGDIPEGYSVSREKKERFSLILESASTNQTSMYLCASGFMNTEAFFGQGTRLTVV.

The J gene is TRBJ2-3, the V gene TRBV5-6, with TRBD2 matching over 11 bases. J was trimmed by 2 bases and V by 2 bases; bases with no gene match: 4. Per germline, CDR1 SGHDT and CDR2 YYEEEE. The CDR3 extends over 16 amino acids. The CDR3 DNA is TGTGCCAGCAGCTTTATAGCGGGAGGGTCCACAGATACGCAGTATTTT. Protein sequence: CASSFIAGGSTDTQYF.

The CDR3 coding sequence is TGTGCCAGCAGCGTAGATGTCACCGCCATATACAATGAGCAGTTCTTC. Translation gives CASSVDVTAIYNEQFF. This chain connects TRBV9 to TRBJ2-1; D is unresolved. The CDR3 length is 16 residues. V was cut by 0 bases and J by 4 bases, with 14 bases left in between. CDR1 and CDR2 from the germline V gene are SGDLS and YYNGEE.

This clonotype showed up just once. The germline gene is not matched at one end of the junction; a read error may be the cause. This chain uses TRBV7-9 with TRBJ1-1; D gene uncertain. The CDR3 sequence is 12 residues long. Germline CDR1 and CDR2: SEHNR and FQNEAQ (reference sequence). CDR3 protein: CANSLPGREAFF. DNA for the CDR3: TGTGCCAACAGCTTACCAGGTCGTGAAGCTTTCTTT.

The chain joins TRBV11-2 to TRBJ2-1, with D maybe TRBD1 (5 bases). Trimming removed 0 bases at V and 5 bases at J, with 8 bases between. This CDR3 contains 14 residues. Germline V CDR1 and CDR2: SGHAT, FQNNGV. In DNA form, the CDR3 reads TGTGCCAGCAGCTTAGATGCAGGGAACAATGAGCAGTTCTTC. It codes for CASSLDAGNNEQFF.

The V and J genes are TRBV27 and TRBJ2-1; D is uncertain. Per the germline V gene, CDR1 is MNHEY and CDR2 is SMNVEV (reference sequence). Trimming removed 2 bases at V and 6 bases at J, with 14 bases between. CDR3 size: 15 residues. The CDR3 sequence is CASSLIPPNSNEQFF. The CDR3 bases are TGTGCCAGCAGTTTAATCCCCCCAAACAGCAATGAGCAGTTCTTC.

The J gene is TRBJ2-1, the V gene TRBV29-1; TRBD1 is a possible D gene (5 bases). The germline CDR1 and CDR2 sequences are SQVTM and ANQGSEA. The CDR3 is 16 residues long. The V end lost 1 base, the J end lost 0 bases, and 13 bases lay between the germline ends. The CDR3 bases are TGCAGCGTTGAAGGGAGTCGGACAATCTCCTACAATGAGCAGTTCTTC. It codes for CSVEGSRTISYNEQFF.

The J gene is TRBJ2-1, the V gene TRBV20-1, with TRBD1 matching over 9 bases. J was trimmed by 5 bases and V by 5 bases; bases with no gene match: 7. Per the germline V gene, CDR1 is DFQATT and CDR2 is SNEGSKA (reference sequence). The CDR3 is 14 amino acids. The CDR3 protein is CSAQADRGHNEQFF. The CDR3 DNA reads TGCAGTGCTCAGGCGGACAGGGGACACAATGAGCAGTTCTTC.

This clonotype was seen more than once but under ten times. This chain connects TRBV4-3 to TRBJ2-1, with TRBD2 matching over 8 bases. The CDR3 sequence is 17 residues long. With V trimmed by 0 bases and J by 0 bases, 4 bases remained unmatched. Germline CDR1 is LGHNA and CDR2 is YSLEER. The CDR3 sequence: CASSQEAGASSYNEQFF. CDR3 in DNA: TGCGCCAGCAGCCAAGAAGCGGGAGCGAGCTCCTACAATGAGCAGTTCTTC.

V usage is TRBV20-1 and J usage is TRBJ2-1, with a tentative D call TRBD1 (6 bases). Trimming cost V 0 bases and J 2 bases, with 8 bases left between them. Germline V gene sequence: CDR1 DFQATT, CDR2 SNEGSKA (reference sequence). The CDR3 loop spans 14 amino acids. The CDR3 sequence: CSAREGATYNEQFF. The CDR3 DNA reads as TGCAGTGCTAGAGAGGGGGCCACCTACAATGAGCAGTTCTTC.

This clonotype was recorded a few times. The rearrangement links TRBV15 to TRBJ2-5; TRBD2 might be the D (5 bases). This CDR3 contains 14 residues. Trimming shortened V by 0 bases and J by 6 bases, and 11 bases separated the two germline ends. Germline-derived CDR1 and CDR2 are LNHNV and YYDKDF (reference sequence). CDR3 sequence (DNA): TGTGCCACCAGCAGAGATTTGGTGACTAAGACCCAGTACTTC. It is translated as CATSRDLVTKTQYF.

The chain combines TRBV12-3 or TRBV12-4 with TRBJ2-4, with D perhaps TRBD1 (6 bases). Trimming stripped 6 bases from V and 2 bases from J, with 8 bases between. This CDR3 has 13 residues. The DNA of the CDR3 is TGTGCCAGCAGCACAGGGTCCAAAAACATTCAGTACTTC. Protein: CASSTGSKNIQYF.

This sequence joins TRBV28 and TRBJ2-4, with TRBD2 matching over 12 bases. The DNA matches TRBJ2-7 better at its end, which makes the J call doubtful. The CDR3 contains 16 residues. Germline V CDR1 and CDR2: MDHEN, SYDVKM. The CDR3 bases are TGTGCCAGCAGGACCCTTACTAGCGGGAGGATCTACGAGCAGTACTTC. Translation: CASRTLTSGRIYEQYF.